The source of this T cell receptor beta chain is a study of vaccination and CD4 T cells after COVID-19 (dated by TCRdb to the early 2020s). For the wider study: Convalescent patients had a positive SARS-CoV-2 result on nasal swab PCR, and of these patients, nine had mild disease and one had severe disease. The time from the second vaccine dose to post-vaccine blood sampling had a median of roughly 72 days and ranged from roughly 13 to 241 days. Control cultures received a CEFX viral epitope pool as the positive control, an HIV-1 Nef peptide pool as the negative control, or no peptide. For stimulating the cultures, overlapping spike peptide pools were used, derived from SARS-CoV-2 as well as from the common cold coronaviruses HCoV-NL63, HCoV-OC43 and HCoV-229E. In under twelve COVID-19 convalescent patients and a handful of infection-naive healthy vaccine recipients, researchers compared the spike-specific CD4+ TCR repertoire from before mRNA vaccination with the repertoire from after. Post-COVID blood samples from convalescent patients were collected a median of roughly 100 days after diagnosis, with a range of 35 to 161 days. Six males and four females were included in the convalescent cohort, with two Hispanic individuals, seven Caucasians, two Asians and one multiracial person represented. Two doses of either the Pfizer-BioNTech BNT162b2 vaccine (n=8) or the Moderna mRNA-1273 vaccine (n=2) were administered to participants.

This sample's treatment or condition label indicates: approximately nine-day PBMC culture with coronavirus spike peptide pools or control peptides (ViraFEST assay). To expand antigen-specific T cells with peptide pools and then pick out the expanded clonotypes through TCR sequencing, the study relied on the ViraFEST assay. The convalescent patients' positive SARS-CoV-2 PCR tests fell between March and December 2020, which was before the Alpha, Beta and Delta variants emerged in the United States. Each well held about 1.8 million PBMCs cultured with approximately 9.1 ug/ml peptide pools in IMDM containing approximately 5% human AB serum and 7.5 to 10 IU/ml IL-2. Half of the culture medium was replaced with fresh IL-2-containing medium on days 3 and 7. Once the cells had been in culture for 10 days, the EasySep CD4+ T cell isolation kit was used to isolate CD4+ T cells by negative selection. Ficoll-Paque Plus gradient centrifugation was used to isolate PBMCs from whole blood, and the isolated PBMCs were then either used fresh or cryopreserved at -140C. Culture conditions were generally each tested in triplicate wells.

Library creation used PCR. At the Johns Hopkins FTIC core, DNA from the cultured CD4+ T cells underwent TCR sequencing with the Oncomine TCR Beta short-read assay. The QIAamp micro DNA kit was used to extract genomic DNA from the cultured CD4+ T cells. Oncomine TCR Beta libraries from cultured CD4+ T cells were pooled with unique dual indexes and sequenced on an Illumina iSeq 100. In the original analysis: Non-productive sequences were removed, and CDR3s that did not start with C, did not end with F or W, or were shorter than 7 amino acids were discarded. Antigen-specific clonotypes were identified using the MANAFEST web application through comparison of peptide-stimulated wells with reference and other culture wells. For a clone to be called positive, the clone needed an FDR below 0.05, an odds ratio above 5, and a productive frequency above 0.1% in at least two of three replicate wells. Clonotypes that were significantly expanded in both SARS-CoV-2 spike wells and at least one common cold coronavirus spike condition were defined as cross-reactive. Levenshtein distances (stringdist) and unrooted phylogenetic trees (ape) in R version 3.6.1 were used to assess CDR3 homology. TCRdb's own reprocessing of the public reads used fastp at Q25 and MiXCR and kept productive beta chains. A single entry per CDR3 protein holds the most common genes and DNA from its merged rows. It is TCRdb's table, rather than the study itself, that gives the V and J calls and clone size. Here the sample has approximately 3,900 distinct CDR3 sequences; 17% occur a single time. About 20% of the sample belongs to the ten largest clones.

This clonotype is characterized as medium-sized (0.01 to 0.1%). Its recognized antigen is unknown. No much larger clone exists at a distance of one base, and base qualities are not known. The germline V gene (reference sequence) supplies CDR1 GTSNPN and CDR2 SVGIG. At the junction V is shortened by 2 bases and J by 5 bases, with 9 bases in between. The CDR3 measures 12 amino acids from cysteine to phenylalanine. Of all the DNA, just the CDR3 is kept, 36 bases in frame from base 1. Overall study results and their limits: Although the median number of SARS-CoV-2-reactive clonotypes went up from around 20 after infection to more than 30 after vaccination, the increase was not significant. The study included relatively few convalescent patients and did not analyze early timepoints after natural infection. In convalescent patients, nearly all vaccine-specific clones (304 of 307) were found to be mono-reactive for SARS-CoV-2 spike rather than cross-reactive with common cold coronaviruses. Among convalescent patients, a median 86.3% of the SARS-CoV-2-reactive clones seen after vaccination appeared only after vaccination, which suggests priming specific to the vaccine.

The sample consisted of CD4+ T cells from blood, cultured in vitro. The rearrangement joined TRBV30 to TRBJ1-1, and perhaps TRBD1 as D gene, on 6 matching bases. The origin of this receptor is a human donor who had recovered from COVID-19. The DNA sequence is as follows: TGTGCCTGGAGTCAGGGGTGGACTGAAGCTTTCTTT. This translates into CAWSQGWTEAFF.